The text below deals with one TCR beta chain. It has no known antigen specificity. No clone much larger than this one lies a single base away; base qualities are absent. RNA was extracted using the RNeasy kit, and roughly 0.45 to 1 microgram was reverse transcribed with random hexamers. TCR beta CDR3 regions were amplified with the immunoSEQ multiplex PCR assay covering 54 Vbeta and 13 Jbeta segments. PCR amplification bias was corrected by using a synthetic template baseline for primer optimization and computational correction. In the paper's pipeline: Only productive sequences were kept, with reads annotated to V, D and J genes according to IMGT and analyzed in immunoSEQ Analyzer. To calculate clonality, Shannon entropy was normalized by log2 of the number of productive unique sequences and then subtracted from one. Public and private clones were assessed among the 100 most prevalent clones of each patient and control. A clone was defined as Susac-specific if it was absent from the healthy and MS cohorts, from about a thousand published viral clones and from other ImmuneACCESS disease sequences. The public reads were run again by TCRdb, first through fastp at Q25 and then through MiXCR, and only productive beta chains were kept. Records with the same CDR3 protein are collapsed into one entry carrying the most frequent genes and DNA. It is TCRdb's table, rather than the study itself, that gives the V and J calls and clone size. The sample table lists 100,000 to 150,000 distinct CDR3 sequences, roughly 93% of them with a count of one. Roughly 0.094% of the sample lies in the top ten.

The entry originates in a study of CD8 T cells in Susac syndrome (dated by TCRdb to about 2019). Background on the whole study: The study used repertoire sequencing to test whether antigen drove CD8+ T cell activation and differentiation in Susac syndrome. Findings and caveats that apply to the study as a whole: The study acknowledged that relatively few individuals were included in the TCR sequencing and HLA analysis.

The CDR3 sequence holds 14 residues, the cysteine and phenylalanine included. Just CDR3 DNA is preserved here, 42 bases in frame from base 1. Cut back by 4 bases and 2 bases, the V and J ends lie 12 bases apart. Looking up the germline V gene (reference sequence) yields CDR1 SEHNR and CDR2 FQNEAQ. Peripheral blood CD8+ and CD4+ T cells from healthy donors, Susac syndrome patients and multiple sclerosis patients were profiled using high-throughput TCR beta sequencing. Treatment-naive patients with stable or active relapsing-remitting disease fulfilling revised McDonald criteria were used as multiple sclerosis controls. Bulk CD8+ and CD4+ T cells were purified magnetically by negative isolation, whereas CD8+ TEMRA cells were enriched by FACS. Blood was drawn into EDTA tubes, processed within 24 hours, and PBMCs were isolated by density gradient centrifugation. PBMCs destined for TCR sequencing were cryopreserved in liquid nitrogen and later thawed in a 37 °C water bath. The sorted or isolated CD4+, CD8+ and CD8+ TEMRA cells reached a purity of at least 90%.

The rearrangement joined TRBV7-9 to TRBJ2-7, with the D gene not confidently named. The sequence was collected from a human donor with multiple sclerosis. Sequencing was performed on CD4+ T cells from PBMCs. The nucleotides are TGTGCCAGCAGCTCCACCGGACGGACCTACGAGCAGTACTTC. Its coded protein is CASSSTGRTYEQYF.